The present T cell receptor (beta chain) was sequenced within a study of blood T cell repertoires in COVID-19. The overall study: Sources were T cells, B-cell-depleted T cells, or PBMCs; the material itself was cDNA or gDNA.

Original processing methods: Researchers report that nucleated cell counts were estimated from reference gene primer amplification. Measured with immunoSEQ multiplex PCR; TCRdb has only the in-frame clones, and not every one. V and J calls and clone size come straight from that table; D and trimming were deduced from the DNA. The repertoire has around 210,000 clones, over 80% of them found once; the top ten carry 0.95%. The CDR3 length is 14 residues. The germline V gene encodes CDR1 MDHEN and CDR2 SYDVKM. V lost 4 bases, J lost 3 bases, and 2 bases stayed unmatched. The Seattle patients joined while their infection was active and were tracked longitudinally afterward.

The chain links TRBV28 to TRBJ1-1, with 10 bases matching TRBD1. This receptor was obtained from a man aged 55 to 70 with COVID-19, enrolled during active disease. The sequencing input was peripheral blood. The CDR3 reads CASSSGTGDTEAFF. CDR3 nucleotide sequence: TGTGCCAGCAGTTCCGGGACAGGGGACACTGAAGCTTTCTTT.